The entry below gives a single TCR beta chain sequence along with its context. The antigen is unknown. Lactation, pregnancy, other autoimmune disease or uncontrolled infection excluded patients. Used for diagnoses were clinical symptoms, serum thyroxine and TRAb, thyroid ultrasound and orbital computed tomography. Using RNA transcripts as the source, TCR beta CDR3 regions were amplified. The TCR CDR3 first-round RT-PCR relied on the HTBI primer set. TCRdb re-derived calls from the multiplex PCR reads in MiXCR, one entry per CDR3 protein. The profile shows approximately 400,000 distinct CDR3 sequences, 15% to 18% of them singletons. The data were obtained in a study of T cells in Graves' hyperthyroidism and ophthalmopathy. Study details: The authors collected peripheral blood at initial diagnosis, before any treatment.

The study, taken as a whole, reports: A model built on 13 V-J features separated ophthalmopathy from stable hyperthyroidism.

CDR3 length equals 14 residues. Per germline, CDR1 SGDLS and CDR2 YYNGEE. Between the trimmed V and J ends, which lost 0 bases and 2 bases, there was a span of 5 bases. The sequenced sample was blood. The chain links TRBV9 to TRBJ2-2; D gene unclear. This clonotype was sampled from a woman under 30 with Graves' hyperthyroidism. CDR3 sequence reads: CASSVGANTGELFF. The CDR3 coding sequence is TGTGCCAGCAGCGTAGGGGCTAACACCGGGGAGCTGTTTTTT.